A single sample is the source of the 2 T cell receptor beta chains below, sequenced in a study of blood T cell repertoires in COVID-19. The table came from immunoSEQ multiplex PCR; TCRdb's copy has only in-frame clones and leaves some out. This sample carries fewer than 350,000 clones, about 85% of them seen once, and the ten largest clones take around 2.3%. Sequenced sample: PBMCs or T cells enriched from blood (not recorded which). The receptors originated from a woman aged 50 to 65 who had recovered from COVID-19.

V gene TRBV18 combines with J gene TRBJ1-4; D not certain. The CDR3 has 17 amino acids. CDR1 and CDR2 (germline): KGHSH, LQKENI. V lost 3 bases and J 0 bases, leaving 14 bases between the germline ends. The DNA for the CDR3 is TGTGCCAGCTCACCTCTAGGGAGTGCCGCAACTAATGAAAAACTGTTTTTT. Translation: CASSPLGSAATNEKLFF.

CDR3 loop: CASSIGNAGALDGYTF. The CDR3 DNA follows: TGTGCCAGTAGTATTGGGAATGCAGGGGCGTTAGACGGCTACACCTTC. V usage is TRBV19 and J usage is TRBJ1-2; TRBD1 is a possible D gene (6 bases). V was trimmed by 3 bases and J by 8 bases, leaving 22 bases between them. This CDR3 is built from 16 residues. Germline V lookup: CDR1 LNHDA, CDR2 SQIVND (reference sequence). Full variable domain (missing parts from reference TRBV19 and TRBJ1-2): DGGITQSPKYLFRKEGQNVTLSCEQNLNHDAMYWYRQDPGQGLRLIYYSQIVNDFQKGDIAEGYSVSREKKESFPLTVTSAQKNPTAFYLCASSIGNAGALDGYTFGSGTRLTVV.